The clone carrying this TCR beta chain was observed a few times. These data come from a study of T cell changes during pregnancy in multiple sclerosis. Produced via immunoSEQ multiplex PCR; TCRdb's table is partial and in-frame only. The sample shows tens of thousands of clones, 85% to 95% of them seen only once. The CDR3 extends over 16 amino acids. V was pared by 3 bases and J by 1 base, with 16 bases between. Germline lookup yields CDR1 SGDLS and CDR2 YYNGEE. The V gene is TRBV9, the J gene TRBJ1-1, with a possible D match to TRBD1 (6 bases). The specimen was CD4+ T cells from peripheral blood mononuclear cells, collected after pregnancy. The receptor's source is a female donor in good health, enrolled as a control in a pregnancy study. The CDR3 spells CASSEGIQGPNTEAFF. The CDR3, as DNA: TGTGCCAGCAGCGAAGGAATACAGGGACCGAACACTGAAGCTTTCTTT.